This TCR beta chain was obtained from a study of beta chain features in type 1 diabetes. Study background: Sorted cells numbering roughly 98,000,000 were examined across all samples. Study results and limitations: Patients with Type 1 diabetes showed moderately but significantly shorter TCRB CDR3s in all four CD4+ subsets.

Of note for this clone: The antigen remains unidentified.

The investigators reverse transcribed all of the isolated RNA, so they sequenced expressed TCRB transcripts. The protocol was immunoSEQ multiplex PCR, while the TCRdb copy is restricted to in-frame clones and leaves out a portion. Of roughly 130,000 clones listed, less than 20% are singletons. Germline V gene lookup returns CDR1 MNHEY and CDR2 SVGAGI. This CDR3 region has 12 residues. V shed 7 bases and J shed 3 bases, with 9 bases lying between them. Sorting that relied on CD45RO/CCR7/CD25/CD127/CD95/CD27 yielded CD4+ naive, central memory, regulatory and stem cell-like memory cells. The sequence derives from a man aged 25 to 40 with type 1 diabetes. V gene TRBV6-5 combines with J gene TRBJ1-1; perhaps TRBD1 as D (5 bases). The specimen sequenced was central memory CD4+ T cells from blood. CDR3 DNA: TGTGCCAGCACAGGGTCGGACACTGAAGCTTTCTTT. It specifies CASTGSDTEAFF.